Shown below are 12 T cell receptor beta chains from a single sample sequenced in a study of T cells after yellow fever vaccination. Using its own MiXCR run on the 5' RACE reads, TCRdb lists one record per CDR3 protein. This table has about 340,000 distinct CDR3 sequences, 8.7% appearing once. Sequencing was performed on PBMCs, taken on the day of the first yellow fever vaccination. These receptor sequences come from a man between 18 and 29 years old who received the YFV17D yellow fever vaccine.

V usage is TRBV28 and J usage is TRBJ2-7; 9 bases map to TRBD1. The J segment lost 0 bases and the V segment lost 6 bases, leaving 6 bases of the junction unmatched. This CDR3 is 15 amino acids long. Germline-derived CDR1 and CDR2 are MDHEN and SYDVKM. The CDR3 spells CASSPTGGTSYEQYF. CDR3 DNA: TGTGCCAGCAGCCCGACAGGGGGGACCTCCTACGAGCAGTACTTC.

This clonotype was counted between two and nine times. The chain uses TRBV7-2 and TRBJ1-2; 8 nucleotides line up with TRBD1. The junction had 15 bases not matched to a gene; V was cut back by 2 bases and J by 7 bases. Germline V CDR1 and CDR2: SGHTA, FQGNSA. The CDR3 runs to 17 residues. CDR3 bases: TGTGCCAGCAGCTTACCCCCCGGACAGGGCACATCCATTGGCTACACCTTC. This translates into CASSLPPGQGTSIGYTF.

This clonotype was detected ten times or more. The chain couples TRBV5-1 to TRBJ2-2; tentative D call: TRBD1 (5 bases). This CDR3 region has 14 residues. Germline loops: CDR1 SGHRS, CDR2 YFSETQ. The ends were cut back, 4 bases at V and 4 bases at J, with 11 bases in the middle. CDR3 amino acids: CASSGQGPTGELFF. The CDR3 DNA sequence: TGCGCCAGCAGCGGGCAGGGCCCCACCGGGGAGCTGTTTTTT.

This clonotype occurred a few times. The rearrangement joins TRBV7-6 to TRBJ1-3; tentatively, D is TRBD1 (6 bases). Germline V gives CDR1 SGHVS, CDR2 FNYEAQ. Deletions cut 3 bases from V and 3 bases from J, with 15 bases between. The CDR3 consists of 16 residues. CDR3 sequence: CASSFQTGTVGNTIYF. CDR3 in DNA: TGTGCCAGCAGCTTCCAAACAGGGACCGTTGGAAACACCATATATTTT.

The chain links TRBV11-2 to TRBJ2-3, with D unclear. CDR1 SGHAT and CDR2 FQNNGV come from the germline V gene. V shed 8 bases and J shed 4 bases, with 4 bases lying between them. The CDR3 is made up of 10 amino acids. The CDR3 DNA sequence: TGTGCCAGCGGGCCAGATACGCAGTATTTT. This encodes CASGPDTQYF.

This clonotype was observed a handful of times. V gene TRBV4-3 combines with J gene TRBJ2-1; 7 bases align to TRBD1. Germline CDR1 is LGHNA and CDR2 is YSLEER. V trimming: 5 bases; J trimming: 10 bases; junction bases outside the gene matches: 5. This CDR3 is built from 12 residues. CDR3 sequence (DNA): TGCGCCAGCAGCTACGGGACAGCGGAGCAGTTCTTC. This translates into CASSYGTAEQFF.

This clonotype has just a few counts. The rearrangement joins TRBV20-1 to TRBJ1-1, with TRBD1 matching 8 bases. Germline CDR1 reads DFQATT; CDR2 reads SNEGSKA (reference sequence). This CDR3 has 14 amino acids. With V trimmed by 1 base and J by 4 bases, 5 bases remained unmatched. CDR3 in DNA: TGCAGTGCTAGAGCAGGGGGCCTGACCACTGAAGCTTTCTTT. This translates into CSARAGGLTTEAFF.

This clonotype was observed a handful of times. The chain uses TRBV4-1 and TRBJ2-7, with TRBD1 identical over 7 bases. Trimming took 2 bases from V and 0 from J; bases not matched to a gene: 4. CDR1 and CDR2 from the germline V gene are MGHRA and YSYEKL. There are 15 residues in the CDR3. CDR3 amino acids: CASSQPGQSSYEQYF. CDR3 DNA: TGCGCCAGCAGCCAACCGGGACAGAGCTCCTACGAGCAGTACTTC.

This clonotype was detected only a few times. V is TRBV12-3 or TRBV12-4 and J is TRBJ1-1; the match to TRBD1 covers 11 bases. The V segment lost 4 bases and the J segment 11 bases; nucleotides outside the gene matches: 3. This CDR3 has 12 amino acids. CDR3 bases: TGTGCCAGCAGTTGGGACAGGGGGTCTGCTTTCTTT. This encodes CASSWDRGSAFF.

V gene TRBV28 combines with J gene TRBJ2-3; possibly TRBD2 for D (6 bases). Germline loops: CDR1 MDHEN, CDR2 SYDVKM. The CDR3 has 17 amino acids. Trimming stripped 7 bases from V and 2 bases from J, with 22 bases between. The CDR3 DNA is TGTGCCAGCAAGTCCGGGGGAGAGAAAGAGTACACAGATACGCAGTATTTT. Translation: CASKSGGEKEYTDTQYF.

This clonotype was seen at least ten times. The CDR3 region is CASSFPDTEAFF. The CDR3 region has the DNA TGCGCCAGCAGCTTTCCGGACACTGAAGCTTTCTTT. The rearrangement links TRBV5-1 to TRBJ1-1; D remains ambiguous. Trimming removed 2 bases at V and 3 bases at J, with 5 bases between. Germline-derived CDR1 and CDR2 are SGHRS and YFSETQ. The CDR3 totals 12 residues.

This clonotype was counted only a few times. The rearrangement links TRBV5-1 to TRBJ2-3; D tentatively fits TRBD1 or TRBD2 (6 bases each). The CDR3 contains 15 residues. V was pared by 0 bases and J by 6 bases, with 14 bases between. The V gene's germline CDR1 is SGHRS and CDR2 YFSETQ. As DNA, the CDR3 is TGCGCCAGCAGCTTGGAAGGGGGAGGATCCGATACGCAGTATTTT. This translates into CASSLEGGGSDTQYF.